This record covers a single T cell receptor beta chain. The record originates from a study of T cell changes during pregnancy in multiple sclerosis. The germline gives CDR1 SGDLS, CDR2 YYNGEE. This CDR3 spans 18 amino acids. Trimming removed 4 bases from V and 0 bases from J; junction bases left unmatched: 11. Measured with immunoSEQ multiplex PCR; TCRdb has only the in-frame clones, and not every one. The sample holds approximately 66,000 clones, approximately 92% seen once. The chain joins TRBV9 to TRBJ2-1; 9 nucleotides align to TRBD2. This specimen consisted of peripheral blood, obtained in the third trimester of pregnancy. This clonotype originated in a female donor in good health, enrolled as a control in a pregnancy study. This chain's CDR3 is CASSSRSGSHGSYNEQFF. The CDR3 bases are TGTGCCAGCAGCTCCCGTAGCGGGAGTCACGGCTCCTACAATGAGCAGTTCTTC.